The clone carrying this T cell receptor (beta chain) was observed many times. Via MiXCR, TCRdb re-called the PCR reads. Among roughly 13,000 clones listed, 25% to 30% were seen once. These data originate in a study of metastatic and nonmetastatic thyroid tumors. The CDR3 has 17 amino acids. With V trimmed by 3 bases and J by 6 bases, 5 bases remained unmatched. CDR1 is KGHDR, CDR2 SFDVKD, per germline. Nobody among the patients had been given any treatment before thyroid surgery. The source is a female donor with papillary thyroid cancer or a benign thyroid nodule (not recorded which). Some clones in this sample may be carry-over from other donors' samples. The specimen sequenced was tumor tissue. This chain joins TRBV24-1 and TRBJ2-1; TRBD2 matches 15 bases. Written as DNA, the CDR3 is TGTGCCACCAGTGATAGAACGGGACTAGCGGGAGGCAATGAGCAGTTCTTC. Protein: CATSDRTGLAGGNEQFF.